This T cell receptor (beta chain) was sequenced in a study of CD8 T cells in Susac syndrome. TCR beta sequencing was performed on blood CD8+ and CD4+ T cells. In contrast to the negatively isolated CD8+ and CD4+ T cells, TEMRA cells were FACS-enriched. Findings and limits, study-wide: Susac CD8+ clonal expansion peaked in TEMRA cells and active patients.

The trim removed 3 bases at V and 2 bases at J, leaving 7 bases unmatched. The germline V gene has CDR1 MNHEY and CDR2 SVGAGI. This CDR3 contains 16 residues. As to this clonotype: The antigen remains unidentified.

Reverse transcription of about 0.45 to 1 ug RNA was carried out with random hexamers. TCRdb re-derived calls from the immunoSEQ multiplex PCR reads in MiXCR, one entry per CDR3 protein. The repertoire holds some 100,000 distinct CDR3 sequences, with around 95% as singletons. The clonotype comes from a human donor with Susac syndrome. Source material: CD8+ T cells from PBMCs. The rearrangement uses TRBV6-5 and TRBJ2-7, with TRBD2 matching over 10 bases. The CDR3 DNA is TGTGCCAGCAGTTATTCAGGACTAGCGGTTCCCTACGAGCAGTACTTC. Its translation is CASSYSGLAVPYEQYF.